This TCR beta chain was recorded in a study of cytomegalovirus exposure and HLA in healthy donors. As for this clone: As yet, its antigen is unknown.

The CDR3 covers 15 residues. Germline V gene sequence: CDR1 SGHKS, CDR2 YYEKEE (reference sequence). V lost 4 bases and J 1 base, leaving 12 bases between the germline ends. Findings and caveats of the study: Reported performance of the classifier showed diagnosis of cytomegalovirus status with high specificity and sensitivity.

The PCR had 60 Vbeta and 13 Jbeta primers. Clones were read by immunoSEQ multiplex PCR, and TCRdb kept only the in-frame ones, dropping some. The top ten clones hold 4.5% to 7% of a sample with approximately 79,000 clones, roughly 79% of them seen once. The chain employs TRBV5-5 and TRBJ1-3; a weak D match, TRBD1 (6 bases). The TCR originated in a male donor in good health and CMV-seropositive. Source material: PBMCs. The DNA for the CDR3 is TGTGCCAGCAGCCCCGACAGGCAATCTGGAAACACCATATATTTT. Translation: CASSPDRQSGNTIYF.